A single sample is the source of the 15 T cell receptor beta chains below, sequenced in a study of cytotoxic CD8 clonotypes in ibrutinib-treated CLL. The repertoire was sequenced with immunoSEQ multiplex PCR; TCRdb's copy has only in-frame clones and lacks some. The table lists just over 200,000 clones, more than 65% of them singletons. This specimen was PBMCs, taken after 12 months of ibrutinib treatment. The receptors derive from a human donor with chronic lymphocytic leukemia.

The chain links TRBV7-9 to TRBJ2-7; D tentatively fits TRBD1 or TRBD2 (5 bases each). CDR1 is SEHNR, CDR2 FQNEAQ, per germline (reference sequence). This CDR3 is built from 15 residues. Trimming shortened V by 6 bases and J by 2 bases, and 17 bases separated the two germline ends. The CDR3 DNA sequence: TGTGCCAGCAGTCAATGGAAGGGGACCACCTACGAGCAGTACTTC. Translated: CASSQWKGTTYEQYF.

The rearrangement joins TRBV9 to TRBJ2-3; the D gene is possibly TRBD1 (5 bases). From germline, CDR1 is SGDLS and CDR2 YYNGEE. V gave up 2 bases and J gave up 3 bases, with 10 bases separating them. The CDR3 spans 14 residues. The DNA for the CDR3 is TGTGCCAGCAGCGTGGGTTCAGGGACAGATACGCAGTATTTT. Protein product: CASSVGSGTDTQYF.

The rearrangement links TRBV7-2 to TRBJ1-2; 7 positions agree with TRBD1. Germline V gene lookup returns CDR1 SGHTA and CDR2 FQGNSA. V lost 4 bases to trimming and J lost 4 bases; unmatched junction nucleotides: 6. The CDR3 runs 14 residues. The CDR3 protein is CASSSTGEGYGYTF. The CDR3 DNA is TGTGCCAGCAGCTCAACAGGGGAGGGCTATGGCTACACCTTC.

In its sample, this clone was seen a few times. V is TRBV6-5 and J is TRBJ1-2; a possible D gene is TRBD1 (5 bases). The CDR3 covers 13 residues. Germline V gene sequence: CDR1 MNHEY, CDR2 SVGAGI. Trimming took 6 bases from V and 3 from J, leaving 11 bases between them. The CDR3 region has the DNA TGTGCCAGCAGAACTACAGGCTACTATGGCTACACCTTC. Translation gives CASRTTGYYGYTF.

The chain's CDR3 is CASSLNLAGGEVTQYF. The CDR3 region has the DNA TGTGCCAGCAGCTTGAACCTAGCGGGGGGCGAGGTTACGCAGTATTTT. The chain links TRBV5-8 to TRBJ2-3, with 11 bases lining up with TRBD2. Germline V CDR1 and CDR2: SGHTS, YDEGEE. The CDR3 consists of 16 residues. V trimming: 1 base; J trimming: 8 bases; junction bases outside the gene matches: 9.

This clone was detected a few times. The V call is TRBV9, the J call TRBJ1-4; D remains ambiguous. Germline CDR1 reads SGDLS; CDR2 reads YYNGEE. CDR3 length equals 14 residues. The ends were cut back, 7 bases at V and 6 bases at J, with 16 bases in the middle. In DNA, the CDR3 is TGTGCCAGCTCCCGGATGCTCAACGATGAAAAACTGTTTTTT. Translation: CASSRMLNDEKLFF.

The gene calls are TRBV14 and TRBJ1-2, with D unclear. Germline lookup yields CDR1 SGHDN and CDR2 FVKESK. CDR3 length: 16 amino acids. Trimming removed 1 base at V and 5 bases at J, with 17 bases between. CDR3 sequence reads: CASSQVVGKAGYGYTF. The DNA of the CDR3 is TGTGCCAGCAGCCAAGTAGTCGGGAAGGCGGGATATGGCTACACCTTC.

The chain employs TRBV9 and TRBJ1-6; D not certain. This CDR3 has 15 residues. Deletions cut 0 bases from V and 4 bases from J, with 8 bases between. CDR1 is SGDLS and CDR2 is YYNGEE in the germline V gene. The chain's CDR3 is CASSVESGYNSPLHF. As DNA, the CDR3 is TGTGCCAGCAGCGTAGAGTCGGGGTATAATTCACCCCTCCACTTT.

The chain links TRBV7-9 to TRBJ1-2; the D is unclear. The germline V and J ends were trimmed by 7 bases and 7 bases, with 10 bases remaining between them. Germline assignment: CDR1 SEHNR and CDR2 FQNEAQ (reference sequence). CDR3 length equals 11 residues. The DNA for the CDR3 is TGTGCCAGCACCGGTGGTATTGGCTACACCTTC. Encoded protein: CASTGGIGYTF.

The chain combines TRBV29-1 with TRBJ2-7, with 10 positions matching TRBD2. This CDR3 region has 14 residues. The V and J ends lost 5 bases and 3 bases, in that order; junction bases with no gene match: 7. Germline assignment: CDR1 SQVTM and CDR2 ANQGSEA. CDR3 sequence: CSVQGLAVNYEQYF. CDR3 coding DNA: TGCAGCGTTCAAGGACTAGCGGTTAACTACGAGCAGTACTTC.

Concerning this clone: One end of the junction varies from germline; a read error may be responsible. V usage is TRBV7-7 and J usage is TRBJ2-1; D remains ambiguous. Germline CDR1 SSHAT, CDR2 FNYEAQ (reference sequence). The CDR3 has 16 amino acids. The CDR3 spells CASSIGTRKIYNEQFF. DNA of the CDR3: TGTGCTAGCAGCATCGGCACAAGAAAAATCTACAATGAGCAGTTCTTC.

CDR3 loop: CAWSPHVHYGYTF. CDR3 nucleotide sequence: TGTGCCTGGAGCCCCCACGTCCACTATGGCTACACCTTC. V gene TRBV30 combines with J gene TRBJ1-2; D is ambiguous. The CDR3 is 13 residues long. The V end was cut by 3 bases, the J end by 3 bases, with 11 bases between. Looked up from germline, CDR1 is GTSNPN and CDR2 is SVGIG (reference sequence).

The count of this clone is one. The V call is TRBV15, the J call TRBJ1-5; no clear D gene. This CDR3 has 15 amino acids. V shed 1 base and J shed 4 bases, with 11 bases lying between them. Germline loops: CDR1 LNHNV, CDR2 YYDKDF (reference sequence). In DNA, the CDR3 is TGTGCCACCAGCAGAGGGTGGGAAGTTAATCAGCCCCAGCATTTT. It specifies CATSRGWEVNQPQHF.

V and J are TRBV28 and TRBJ2-3, with D possibly being TRBD2 (6 bases). V shed 11 bases and J shed 0 bases, with 12 bases lying between them. Germline CDR1 and CDR2: MDHEN and SYDVKM. The length of the CDR3 is 13 residues. The CDR3 sequence: CAGRDVSTDTQYF. CDR3 DNA sequence: TGTGCCGGGCGGGACGTAAGCACAGATACGCAGTATTTT.

The chain combines TRBV4-1 with TRBJ2-5; D is tentatively TRBD1 or TRBD2 (5 bases each). The CDR3 runs 15 residues. Deletions cut 0 bases from V and 8 bases from J, with 16 bases between. Germline V gene sequence: CDR1 MGHRA, CDR2 YSYEKL. The CDR3 reads CASSQETRSGATQYF. In DNA form, the CDR3 reads TGCGCCAGCAGCCAAGAAACCCGGTCCGGGGCCACCCAGTACTTC.